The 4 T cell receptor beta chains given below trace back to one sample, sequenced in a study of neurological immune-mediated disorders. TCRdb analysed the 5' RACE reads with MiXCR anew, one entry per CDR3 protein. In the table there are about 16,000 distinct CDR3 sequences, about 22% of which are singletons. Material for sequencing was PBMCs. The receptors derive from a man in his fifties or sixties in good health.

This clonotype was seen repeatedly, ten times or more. The CDR3 region has the DNA TGTGCCAGCAGGCCGACAGGGACGAACACCGGGGAGCTGTTTTTT. Protein: CASRPTGTNTGELFF. The chain recombines TRBV27 with TRBJ2-2, with 7 bases fitting TRBD1. The CDR3 runs 15 residues. CDR1 is MNHEY, CDR2 SMNVEV, per germline (reference sequence). V was pared by 6 bases and J by 0 bases, with 4 bases of the junction left unmatched.

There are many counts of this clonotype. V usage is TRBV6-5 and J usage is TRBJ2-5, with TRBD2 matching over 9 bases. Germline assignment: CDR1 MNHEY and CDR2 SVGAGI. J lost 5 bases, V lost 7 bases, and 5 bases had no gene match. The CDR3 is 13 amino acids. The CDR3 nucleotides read TGTGCCAGCACGGATAGCGGGAGTGAGACCCAGTACTTC. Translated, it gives CASTDSGSETQYF.

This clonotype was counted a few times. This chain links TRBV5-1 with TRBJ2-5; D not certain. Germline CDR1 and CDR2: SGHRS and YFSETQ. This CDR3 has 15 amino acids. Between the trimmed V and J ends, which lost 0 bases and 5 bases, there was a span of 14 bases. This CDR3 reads CASSLAGATRETQYF. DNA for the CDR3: TGCGCCAGCAGCTTGGCGGGCGCAACCAGGGAGACCCAGTACTTC.

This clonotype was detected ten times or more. CDR3 residues: CSARDPGTSEEQYF. As DNA, the CDR3 is TGCAGTGCTAGAGATCCCGGGACTAGCGAGGAGCAGTACTTC. The J gene is TRBJ2-7, the V gene TRBV20-1; 10 bases agree with TRBD2. V was pared by 0 bases and J by 7 bases, with 6 bases of the junction left unmatched. Germline CDR1 and CDR2: DFQATT and SNEGSKA (reference sequence). The CDR3 has 14 residues.